This is a list of T cell receptor beta chains from one sample in a study of cytomegalovirus exposure and HLA in healthy donors. TCRdb's table, derived via immunoSEQ multiplex PCR, lists solely in-frame clones and lacks some. This table has more than 90,000 clones, more than 65% appearing once. The sample was PBMCs. These receptors were collected from a human donor in good health. CDR3s include the opening cysteine and the closing phenylalanine or tryptophan. Fields, in order: CDR3 protein, CDR3 DNA, V gene, D gene, clone size, J gene. A D gene is named only where the DNA matches it firmly. Clone sizes are given selectively: once, few, many, or a class where the clone is expanded.

CDR3: CASSYQRGPPDTQYF
DNA: TGTGCCAGCAGTTACCAGCGGGGGCCTCCAGATACGCAGTATTTT
V: TRBV6-5
D: TRBD2
size: NA
J: TRBJ2-3

CDR3: CASSEPGINYGYTF
DNA: TGTGCCAGCAGTGAACCAGGGATTAACTATGGCTACACCTTC
V: TRBV25-1
D: NA
size: few
J: TRBJ1-2

CDR3: CASSWTGGVYNEQFF
DNA: TGTGCCAGCAGTTGGACAGGGGGAGTGTACAATGAGCAGTTCTTC
V: TRBV5-4
D: TRBD1
size: NA
J: TRBJ2-1

CDR3: CASSEQTGVNYYGYTF
DNA: TGTGCCAGCAGTGAACAGACAGGGGTCAACTACTATGGCTACACCTTC
V: TRBV6-1
D: TRBD1
size: NA
J: TRBJ1-2

CDR3: CASSQSSYTEAFF
DNA: TGCGCCAGCAGCCAATCAAGCTACACTGAAGCTTTCTTT
V: TRBV4-3
D: NA
size: NA
J: TRBJ1-1

CDR3: CSVGQGAQETQYF
DNA: TGCAGCGTTGGACAGGGGGCCCAAGAGACCCAGTACTTC
V: TRBV29-1
D: TRBD1
size: NA
J: TRBJ2-5

CDR3: CASSVSPRENTEAFF
DNA: TGTGCCAGCAGCGTAAGCCCTCGAGAGAACACTGAAGCTTTCTTT
V: TRBV9
D: NA
size: NA
J: TRBJ1-1

CDR3: CASSQDPGGTNYEQYF
DNA: TGCGCCAGCAGCCAAGACCCGGGGGGGACGAACTACGAGCAGTACTTC
V: TRBV4-1
D: TRBD2
size: NA
J: TRBJ2-7

CDR3: CASSLGDRRGNEKLFF
DNA: TGCGCCAGCAGCTTGGGGGACAGGAGGGGTAATGAAAAACTGTTTTTT
V: TRBV5-1
D: TRBD1
size: few
J: TRBJ1-4

CDR3: CASSLGPVTEAFF
DNA: TGTGCCAGCAGCTTAGGCCCAGTCACTGAAGCTTTCTTT
V: TRBV11-1
D: NA
size: NA
J: TRBJ1-1

CDR3: CASSPRQVEYGYTF
DNA: TGTGCCAGCTCCCCCAGACAGGTTGAATATGGCTACACCTTC
V: TRBV7-8
D: NA
size: NA
J: TRBJ1-2

CDR3: CASSFRQDYGYTF
DNA: TGTGCCAGCAGCTTTAGACAGGACTATGGCTACACCTTC
V: TRBV7-9
D: NA
size: NA
J: TRBJ1-2

CDR3: CASSLAPSGDTDTQYF
DNA: TGTGCCAGCAGCTTAGCCCCCAGCGGGGACACAGATACGCAGTATTTT
V: TRBV11-1
D: TRBD2
size: NA
J: TRBJ2-3

CDR3: CASSLAASGTFSEQFF
DNA: TGTGCCAGCAGCTTAGCGGCTAGCGGAACCTTTTCTGAGCAGTTCTTC
V: TRBV13
D: TRBD2
size: NA
J: TRBJ2-1

CDR3: CASSLLSGPSTAGNTIYF
DNA: TGTGCCAGCTCGCTCCTCTCCGGCCCAAGCACAGCAGGAAACACCATATATTTT
V: TRBV18
D: NA
size: NA
J: TRBJ1-3

CDR3: CASSATTGYSGNTIYF
DNA: TGTGCCAGCAGCGCAACCACGGGGTACTCTGGAAACACCATATATTTT
V: TRBV9
D: NA
size: few
J: TRBJ1-3

CDR3: CAWSVVGLNQPQHF
DNA: TGTGCCTGGAGTGTAGTGGGCCTCAATCAGCCCCAGCATTTT
V: TRBV30
D: NA
size: NA
J: TRBJ1-5

CDR3: CASGRGTGGNEQFF
DNA: TGTGCCAGCGGCCGTGGGACAGGGGGCAATGAGCAGTTCTTC
V: TRBV21-1
D: NA
size: NA
J: TRBJ2-1

CDR3: CASSQLAGGLNTGELFF
DNA: TGTGCCAGCTCACAACTAGCGGGGGGCCTAAACACCGGGGAGCTGTTTTTT
V: TRBV18
D: TRBD2
size: NA
J: TRBJ2-2

CDR3: CASSQRREGTQYF
DNA: TGTGCCAGCAGCCAAAGGAGAGAGGGGACCCAGTACTTC
V: TRBV14
D: NA
size: NA
J: TRBJ2-5

CDR3: CASSQGYFYEQYF
DNA: TGCGCCAGCAGCCAAGGGTACTTCTACGAGCAGTACTTC
V: TRBV4-1
D: NA
size: NA
J: TRBJ2-7

CDR3: CASRSRGVYYEQYF
DNA: TGTGCCAGCAGGTCCCGGGGGGTATACTACGAGCAGTACTTC
V: TRBV6-5
D: TRBD2
size: NA
J: TRBJ2-7

CDR3: CASSTRTGINEKLFF
DNA: TGCGCCAGCAGCACCAGGACAGGGATTAATGAAAAACTGTTTTTT
V: TRBV5-1
D: TRBD1
size: NA
J: TRBJ1-4

CDR3: CASQQGAYRNTEAFF
DNA: TGTGCCAGCCAACAGGGGGCGTATCGGAACACTGAAGCTTTCTTT
V: TRBV6-1
D: TRBD1
size: few
J: TRBJ1-1

CDR3: CSVDGTGKNTQYF
DNA: TGCAGCGTTGATGGGACAGGGAAGAATACCCAGTACTTC
V: TRBV29-1
D: TRBD1
size: NA
J: TRBJ2-5